Each of the 27 T cell receptor beta chains below was sequenced from the same sample in a study of shared clonotypes between healthy human individuals. Here immunoSEQ multiplex PCR was the method, and the copy in TCRdb shows in-frame clones only, minus some. The sample records just under 95,000 clones, 60% to 75% being singletons. Material: memory CD8+ T cells sorted from blood. The subset denotes: CD45RO+ cells pooled with CCR7-negative TemRA cells. The receptor set was obtained from a man aged 30-40 years in good health.

The rearrangement links TRBV11-2 to TRBJ2-5; TRBD1 agrees at 7 bases. This CDR3 is built from 14 residues. Germline V gives CDR1 SGHAT, CDR2 FQNNGV. Trimming took 5 bases from V and 7 from J; bases not matched to a gene: 10. The CDR3 nucleotides read TGTGCCAGCAGCCTTCGACAGGGAGTAGGGACCCAGTACTTC. Protein: CASSLRQGVGTQYF.

This chain connects TRBV28 to TRBJ2-7, with 14 bases identical to TRBD2. CDR1 is MDHEN, CDR2 SYDVKM, per germline. The CDR3 is made up of 15 amino acids. Trimming at V came to 6 bases and at J to 2 bases, leaving 3 bases not matched to a gene. CDR3 loop: CASSRLAGGPYEQYF. Here the CDR3 DNA reads TGTGCCAGCAGCCGACTAGCGGGAGGGCCCTACGAGCAGTACTTC.

V is TRBV5-1 and J is TRBJ2-5, with D possibly TRBD2 on 6 matching bases. Germline V gene sequence: CDR1 SGHRS, CDR2 YFSETQ. The CDR3 is 16 residues long. Trimming left V 2 bases short and J 5 bases short, with 19 bases between. The CDR3 loop is CASSFTGRAVGETQYF. The CDR3 DNA reads TGCGCCAGCAGCTTTACCGGGAGAGCGGTTGGGGAGACCCAGTACTTC.

This chain connects TRBV19 to TRBJ2-7, with D unclear. The CDR3 covers 15 residues. Germline CDR1 and CDR2: LNHDA and SQIVND (reference sequence). Trimming took off 4 bases at V and 7 bases at J, with 20 bases between the two ends. The DNA for the CDR3 is TGTGCCAGTAGTAGCCTAAGCCTCCGTTCGAGGGAGCAGTACTTC. Residues: CASSSLSLRSREQYF.

This clone was picked up a small number of times. This sequence joins TRBV11-2 and TRBJ2-1; possible D gene TRBD1, 5 bases. V was pared by 2 bases and J by 3 bases, with 11 bases between. The CDR3 totals 15 residues. CDR1 and CDR2 from the germline V gene are SGHAT and FQNNGV. CDR3 nucleotide sequence: TGTGCCAGCAGCTTAAATCTAGGGGACTACAATGAGCAGTTCTTC. Its translation: CASSLNLGDYNEQFF.

V gene TRBV28 combines with J gene TRBJ2-3; D possibly corresponds to TRBD1 (5 bases). This CDR3 contains 15 residues. Between the trimmed V and J ends, which lost 6 bases and 10 bases, there was a span of 23 bases. Germline V CDR1 and CDR2: MDHEN, SYDVKM. CDR3 in DNA: TGTGCCAGCAGCCCCCTCACAGGCATTGTCGGCGCGCAGTATTTT. It is translated as CASSPLTGIVGAQYF.

The rearrangement uses TRBV28 and TRBJ2-4, with D possibly being TRBD1 or TRBD2 (5 bases each). The CDR3 runs 15 residues. Looked up from germline, CDR1 is MDHEN and CDR2 is SYDVKM. Trimming shortened V by 5 bases and J by 3 bases, and 14 bases separated the two germline ends. CDR3 loop: CASSPGFGGKNIQYF. The CDR3 coding sequence is TGTGCCAGCAGTCCAGGGTTTGGAGGCAAAAACATTCAGTACTTC. Looking up the rest from reference TRBV28 and TRBJ2-4 gives the full variable domain: DVKVTQSSRYLVKRTGEKVFLECVQDMDHENMFWYRQDPGLGLRLIYFSYDVKMKEKGDIPEGYSVSREKKERFSLILESASTNQTSMYLCASSPGFGGKNIQYFGAGTRLSVL.

This clone has only a few counts. The chain combines TRBV19 with TRBJ2-7; D is unclear. V was shortened by 4 bases and J by 2 bases, with 6 bases between the two germline ends. The CDR3 extends over 12 amino acids. Germline CDR1 is LNHDA and CDR2 is SQIVND (reference sequence). The CDR3 DNA reads as TGTGCCAGTAGTAGCCAGGCCTACGAGCAGTACTTC. Encoded protein: CASSSQAYEQYF.

In this sample, this clone turned up a few times. This likely reflects a read error, since a far larger clone is one base away. The chain couples TRBV6-4 to TRBJ2-3, with 9 positions matching TRBD2. Germline loops: CDR1 MRHNA, CDR2 SNTAGT. The junction had 2 bases not matched to a gene; V was cut back by 0 bases and J by 4 bases. This CDR3 is 15 amino acids long. The CDR3, as DNA: TGTGCCAGCAGTGACTCTAGCGGGAGCCCAGATACGCAGTATTTT. Its protein product is CASSDSSGSPDTQYF.

The table lists this clone with many counts. V usage is TRBV6-5 and J usage is TRBJ2-3; a possible D gene is TRBD1 (6 bases). The CDR3 consists of 14 residues. V shed 7 bases and J shed 6 bases, with 17 bases lying between them. Germline CDR1 MNHEY, CDR2 SVGAGI. CDR3 sequence (DNA): TGTGCCAGCACTAAGGGGGTAGAGGGGGATACGCAGTATTTT. Protein: CASTKGVEGDTQYF.

This clone was observed once. This chain connects TRBV11-2 to TRBJ1-5, with TRBD1 as a possible D gene (5 bases). The V gene lost 7 bases and the J gene lost 5 bases, with 15 bases spanning the gap. This CDR3 spans 14 amino acids. CDR1 is SGHAT and CDR2 is FQNNGV in the germline V gene. The DNA for the CDR3 is TGTGCCAGCACTTGTATTGGGGGGGATCAGCCCCAGCATTTT. It specifies CASTCIGGDQPQHF.

This chain links TRBV11-2 with TRBJ1-4; no clear D. The germline CDR1 and CDR2 sequences are SGHAT and FQNNGV. Trimming removed 4 bases at V and 0 bases at J, with 9 bases between. The CDR3 consists of 15 residues. CDR3 bases: TGTGCCAGCAGCTATGAGTCTTCAACTAATGAAAAACTGTTTTTT. Amino acid sequence: CASSYESSTNEKLFF. The full variable domain, with the rest looked up from reference TRBV11-2 and TRBJ1-4, is EAGVAQSPRYKIIEKRQSVAFWCNPISGHATLYWYQQILGQGPKLLIQFQNNGVVDDSQLPKDRFSAERLKGVDSTLKIQPAKLEDSAVYLCASSYESSTNEKLFFGSGTQLSVL.

This sequence joins TRBV6-5 and TRBJ2-7; 7 bases agree with TRBD1. The CDR3 is 13 amino acids. Looked up from germline, CDR1 is MNHEY and CDR2 is SVGAGI. V was pared by 6 bases and J by 6 bases, with 8 bases of the junction left unmatched. The CDR3 loop reads CASSVQGISEQYF. The CDR3 DNA reads as TGTGCCAGCAGCGTACAGGGGATCAGCGAGCAGTACTTC.

The chain combines TRBV28 with TRBJ2-1; no definite D call. The CDR3 has 15 residues. V was pared by 7 bases and J by 0 bases, with 13 bases between. Germline CDR1 reads MDHEN; CDR2 reads SYDVKM. As DNA, the CDR3 is TGTGCCAGCAACACTCTAACCATCTCCTACAATGAGCAGTTCTTC. This gives the protein CASNTLTISYNEQFF.

The chain combines TRBV7-2 with TRBJ2-1; 10 bases map to TRBD2. J was trimmed by 5 bases and V by 0 bases; bases with no gene match: 10. This CDR3 has 18 amino acids. Germline V gene data show CDR1 as SGHTA and CDR2 as FQGNSA. This CDR3 is CASSLAGLAGVGHNEQFF. As DNA, the CDR3 is TGTGCCAGCAGCTTAGCCGGGCTAGCGGGAGTAGGGCACAATGAGCAGTTCTTC.

The CDR3 is CASSPGPAVYGYTF. CDR3 coding DNA: TGTGCCAGCAGTCCAGGGCCGGCTGTCTATGGCTACACCTTC. This chain links TRBV7-9 with TRBJ1-2; TRBD1 is a possible D gene (5 bases). CDR1 SEHNR and CDR2 FQNEAQ come from the germline V gene (reference sequence). This CDR3 comprises 14 residues. V was pared by 6 bases and J by 4 bases, with 15 bases between.

This clone has ten or more counts. V gene TRBV9 combines with J gene TRBJ2-3; D unclear. V was clipped by 7 bases and J by 4 bases, with 10 bases between them. Germline CDR1 is SGDLS and CDR2 is YYNGEE. The CDR3 extends over 12 amino acids. In DNA, the CDR3 is TGTGCCAGCGAAGGCCTTGCAGATACGCAGTATTTT. Translation: CASEGLADTQYF.

This clone occurred many times. The sample has other DNA sequences that encode this CDR3 too. This chain joins TRBV11-2 and TRBJ2-7, with D uncertain. V was pared by 1 base and J by 4 bases, with 5 bases between. Per the germline V gene, CDR1 is SGHAT and CDR2 is FQNNGV. CDR3 length equals 12 residues. The CDR3 coding sequence is TGTGCCAGCAGCTTAGCAGGATACGAGCAGTACTTC. As protein: CASSLAGYEQYF.

The chain carries TRBV4-1 and TRBJ2-3, with no clear D. The CDR3 spans 14 residues. The ends were cut back, 0 bases at V and 4 bases at J, with 8 bases in the middle. The germline CDR1 and CDR2 sequences are MGHRA and YSYEKL. CDR3 DNA: TGCGCCAGCAGCCAAGAGGAGATTGCAGATACGCAGTATTTT. This encodes CASSQEEIADTQYF.

The rearrangement links TRBV7-2 to TRBJ2-1; D remains ambiguous. V was pared by 3 bases and J by 0 bases, with 6 bases between. There are 14 residues in the CDR3. Germline-derived CDR1 and CDR2 are SGHTA and FQGNSA. In DNA, the CDR3 is TGTGCCAGCAGCTTGGGTGGCTCCTACAATGAGCAGTTCTTC. Amino acids: CASSLGGSYNEQFF.

This clone was seen only a few times. This chain connects TRBV4-3 to TRBJ2-7; TRBD2 matches 7 bases. Germline V gives CDR1 LGHNA, CDR2 YSLEER. The V gene end was trimmed by 0 bases and the J gene end by 0 bases; junction bases not matched to a gene: 2. The CDR3 contains 15 residues. In DNA form, the CDR3 reads TGCGCCAGCAGCCAAGATCGGGGGGACTCCTACGAGCAGTACTTC. As protein: CASSQDRGDSYEQYF.

J is TRBJ2-2 and V is TRBV5-1, with D perhaps assigned TRBD1 or TRBD2 (5 bases each). Germline-derived CDR1 and CDR2 are SGHRS and YFSETQ. The germline V and J ends were trimmed by 4 bases and 2 bases, with 21 bases remaining between them. The CDR3 contains 18 residues. The CDR3, as DNA: TGCGCCAGCAGCGTAGGACCGATCCGGGACCCTAACACCGGGGAGCTGTTTTTT. This codes for CASSVGPIRDPNTGELFF.

Note on this clone: The junction does not match germline at one end; this may be a read error. This sequence joins TRBV5-1 and TRBJ2-7, with TRBD1 matching 8 bases. The CDR3 runs 14 residues. Germline lookup yields CDR1 SGHRS and CDR2 YFSETQ. CDR3 bases: TGCGCCAGCAGCCCGAGACAGGGGAACTACAAGCAGTACTTC. Translation gives CASSPRQGNYKQYF.

The gene calls are TRBV25-1 and TRBJ2-1; no reliable D call. This CDR3 contains 12 residues. Germline V gene sequence: CDR1 MGHDK, CDR2 SYGVNS. Trimming stripped 4 bases from V and 9 bases from J, with 10 bases between. The CDR3 DNA reads TGTGCCAGCAGTGCACCCCCCTCTGAGCAGTTCTTC. As protein: CASSAPPSEQFF.

This sequence joins TRBV19 and TRBJ2-7; D uncertain. The CDR3 consists of 15 residues. V lost 5 bases and J 7 bases, leaving 21 bases between the germline ends. The germline V gene encodes CDR1 LNHDA and CDR2 SQIVND (reference sequence). CDR3: CASSDPRIRNGEQYF. The CDR3 nucleotides read TGTGCCAGTAGTGACCCTCGGATCCGTAATGGGGAGCAGTACTTC.

DNA of the CDR3: TGTGCCAGCAGCTTAGGTGGGGTCGGCGAGCAGTACTTC. Amino acids: CASSLGGVGEQYF. The chain uses TRBV7-9 and TRBJ2-7; D ambiguous. V lost 1 base to trimming and J lost 6 bases, with 10 bases between them. This CDR3 has 13 amino acids. Germline CDR1 and CDR2: SEHNR and FQNEAQ (reference sequence).

This clone was observed a handful of times. The chain recombines TRBV9 with TRBJ2-3; TRBD2 aligns across 10 bases. Germline assignment: CDR1 SGDLS and CDR2 YYNGEE. V lost 1 base, J lost 5 bases, and 4 bases stayed unmatched. This CDR3 is 15 amino acids long. CDR3 DNA sequence: TGTGCCAGCAGCGTATATCAGCGGGGGGGAGATACGCAGTATTTT. Amino acid sequence: CASSVYQRGGDTQYF.